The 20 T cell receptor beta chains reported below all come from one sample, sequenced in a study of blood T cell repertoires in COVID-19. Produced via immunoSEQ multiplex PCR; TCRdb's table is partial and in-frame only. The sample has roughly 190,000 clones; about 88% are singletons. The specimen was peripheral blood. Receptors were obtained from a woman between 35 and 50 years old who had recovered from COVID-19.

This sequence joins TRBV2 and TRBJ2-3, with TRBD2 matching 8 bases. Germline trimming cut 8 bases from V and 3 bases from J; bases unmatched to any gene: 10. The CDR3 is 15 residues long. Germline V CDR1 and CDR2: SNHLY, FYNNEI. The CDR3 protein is CASPRGGGPTDTQYF. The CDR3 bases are TGTGCCAGCCCCCGGGGGGGAGGGCCGACAGATACGCAGTATTTT.

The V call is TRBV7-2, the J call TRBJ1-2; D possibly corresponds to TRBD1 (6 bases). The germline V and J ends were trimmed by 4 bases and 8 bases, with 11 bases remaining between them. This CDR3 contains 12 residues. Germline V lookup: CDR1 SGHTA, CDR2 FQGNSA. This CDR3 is CASSSGDSGYTF. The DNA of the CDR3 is TGTGCCAGCAGCTCAGGGGATAGCGGCTACACCTTC. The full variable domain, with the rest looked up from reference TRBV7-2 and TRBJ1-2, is GAGVSQSPSNKVTEKGKDVELRCDPISGHTALYWYRQSLGQGLEFLIYFQGNSAPDKSGLPSDRFSAERTGGSVSTLTIQRTQQEDSAVYLCASSSGDSGYTFGSGTRLTVV.

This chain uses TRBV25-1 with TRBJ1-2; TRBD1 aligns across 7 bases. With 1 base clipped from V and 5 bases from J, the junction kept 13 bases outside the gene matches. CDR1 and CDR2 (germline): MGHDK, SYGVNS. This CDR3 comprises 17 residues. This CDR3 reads CASSEFGSTGADYGYTF. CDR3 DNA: TGTGCCAGCAGTGAATTTGGGAGTACAGGGGCCGATTATGGCTACACCTTC.

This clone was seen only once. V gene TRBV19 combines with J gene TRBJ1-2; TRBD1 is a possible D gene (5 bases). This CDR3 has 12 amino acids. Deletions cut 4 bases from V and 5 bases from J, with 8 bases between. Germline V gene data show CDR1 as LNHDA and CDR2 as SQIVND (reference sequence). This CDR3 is CASSTGGYGYTF. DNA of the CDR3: TGTGCCAGTAGTACCGGGGGTTATGGCTACACCTTC.

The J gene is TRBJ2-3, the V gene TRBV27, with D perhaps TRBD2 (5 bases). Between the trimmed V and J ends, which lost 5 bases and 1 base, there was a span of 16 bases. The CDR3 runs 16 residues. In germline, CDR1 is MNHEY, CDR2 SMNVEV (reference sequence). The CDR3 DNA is TGTGCCAGCAGTCCCCAACCGGGAAGGGGCACAGATACGCAGTATTTT. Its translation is CASSPQPGRGTDTQYF.

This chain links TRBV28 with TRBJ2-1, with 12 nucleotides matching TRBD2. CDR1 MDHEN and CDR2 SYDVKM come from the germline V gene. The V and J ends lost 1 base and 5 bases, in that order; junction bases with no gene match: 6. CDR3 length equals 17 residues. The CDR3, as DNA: TGTGCCAGCAGTTTATCCCGGACTAGCGGGGTCGACAATGAGCAGTTCTTC. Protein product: CASSLSRTSGVDNEQFF. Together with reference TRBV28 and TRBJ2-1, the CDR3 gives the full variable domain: DVKVTQSSRYLVKRTGEKVFLECVQDMDHENMFWYRQDPGLGLRLIYFSYDVKMKEKGDIPEGYSVSREKKERFSLILESASTNQTSMYLCASSLSRTSGVDNEQFFGPGTRLTVL.

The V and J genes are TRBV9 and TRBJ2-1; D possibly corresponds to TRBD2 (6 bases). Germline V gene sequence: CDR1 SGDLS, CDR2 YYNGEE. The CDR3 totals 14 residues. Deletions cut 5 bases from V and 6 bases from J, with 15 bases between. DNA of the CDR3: TGTGCCAGCAGTTCAGAGGGAGGAGTCAATGAGCAGTTCTTC. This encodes CASSSEGGVNEQFF.

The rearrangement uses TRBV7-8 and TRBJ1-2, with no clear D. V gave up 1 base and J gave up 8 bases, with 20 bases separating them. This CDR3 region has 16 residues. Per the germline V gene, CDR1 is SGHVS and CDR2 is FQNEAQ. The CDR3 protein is CASSLVPSAAIYGYTF. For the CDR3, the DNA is TGTGCCAGCAGCTTAGTCCCCTCCGCGGCTATTTACGGCTACACCTTC. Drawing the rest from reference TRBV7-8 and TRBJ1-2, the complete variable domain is GAGVSQSPRYKVAKRGQDVALRCDPISGHVSLFWYQQALGQGPEFLTYFQNEAQLDKSGLPSDRFFAERPEGSVSTLKIQRTQQEDSAVYLCASSLVPSAAIYGYTFGSGTRLTVV.

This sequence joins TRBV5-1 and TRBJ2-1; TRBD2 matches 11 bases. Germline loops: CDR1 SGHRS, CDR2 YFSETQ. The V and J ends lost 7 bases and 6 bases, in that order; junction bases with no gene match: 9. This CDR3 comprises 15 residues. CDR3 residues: CASGSLAGGGNEQFF. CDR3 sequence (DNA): TGCGCCAGCGGGTCCCTAGCGGGAGGTGGCAATGAGCAGTTCTTC.

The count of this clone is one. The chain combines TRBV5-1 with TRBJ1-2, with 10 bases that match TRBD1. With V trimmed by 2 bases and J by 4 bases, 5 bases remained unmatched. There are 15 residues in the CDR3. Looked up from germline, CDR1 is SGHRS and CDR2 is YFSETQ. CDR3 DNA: TGCGCCAGCAGCTTAACCGGGACAGGGGTCTATGGCTACACCTTC. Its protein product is CASSLTGTGVYGYTF.

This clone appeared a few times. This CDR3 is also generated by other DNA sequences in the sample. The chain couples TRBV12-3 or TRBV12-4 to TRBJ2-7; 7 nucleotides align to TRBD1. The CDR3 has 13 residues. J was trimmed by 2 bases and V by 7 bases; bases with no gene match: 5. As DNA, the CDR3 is TGTGCCAGCACCCGACAGGGTACCTACGAGCAGTACTTC. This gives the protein CASTRQGTYEQYF.

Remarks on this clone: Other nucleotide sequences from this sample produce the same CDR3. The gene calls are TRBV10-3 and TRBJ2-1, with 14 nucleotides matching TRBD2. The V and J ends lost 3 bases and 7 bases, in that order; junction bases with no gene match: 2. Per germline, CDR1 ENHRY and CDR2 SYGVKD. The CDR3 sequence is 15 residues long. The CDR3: CAISEGLAGGNEQFF. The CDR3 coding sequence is TGTGCCATCAGTGAAGGACTAGCGGGAGGTAATGAGCAGTTCTTC.

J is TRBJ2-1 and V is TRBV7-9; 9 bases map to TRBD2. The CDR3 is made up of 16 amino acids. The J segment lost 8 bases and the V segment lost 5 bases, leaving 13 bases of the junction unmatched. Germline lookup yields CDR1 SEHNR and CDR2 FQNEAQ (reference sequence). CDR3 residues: CASSNSGREVRDEQFF. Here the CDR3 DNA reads TGTGCCAGCAGCAATAGCGGGAGAGAGGTTCGGGATGAGCAGTTCTTC.

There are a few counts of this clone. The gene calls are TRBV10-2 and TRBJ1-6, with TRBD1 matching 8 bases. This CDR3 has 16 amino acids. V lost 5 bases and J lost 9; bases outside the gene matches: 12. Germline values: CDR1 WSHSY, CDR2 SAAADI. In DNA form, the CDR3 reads TGCGCCAGCAGTCCCTCGACAGGGGCCGGATTTTCACCCCTCCACTTT. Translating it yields CASSPSTGAGFSPLHF.

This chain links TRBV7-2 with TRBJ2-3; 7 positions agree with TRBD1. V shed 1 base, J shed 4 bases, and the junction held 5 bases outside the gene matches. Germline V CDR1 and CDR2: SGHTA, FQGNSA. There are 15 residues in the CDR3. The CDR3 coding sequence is TGTGCCAGCAGCTTAGGGCCTCAGGGGGCAGATACGCAGTATTTT. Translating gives CASSLGPQGADTQYF.

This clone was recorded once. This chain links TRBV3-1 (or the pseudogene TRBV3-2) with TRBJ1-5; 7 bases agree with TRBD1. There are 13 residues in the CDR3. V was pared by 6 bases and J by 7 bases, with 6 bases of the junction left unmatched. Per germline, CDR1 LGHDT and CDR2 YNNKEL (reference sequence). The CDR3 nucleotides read TGTGCCAGCAGTCTACAGGGGATCCAGCCCCAGCATTTT. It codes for CASSLQGIQPQHF.

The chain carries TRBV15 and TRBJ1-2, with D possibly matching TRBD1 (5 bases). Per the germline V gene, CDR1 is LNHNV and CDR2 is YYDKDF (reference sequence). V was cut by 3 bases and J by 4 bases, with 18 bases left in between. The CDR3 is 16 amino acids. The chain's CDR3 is CATSSDQGKGFYGYTF. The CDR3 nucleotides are TGTGCCACCAGCAGTGACCAGGGAAAAGGATTCTATGGCTACACCTTC.

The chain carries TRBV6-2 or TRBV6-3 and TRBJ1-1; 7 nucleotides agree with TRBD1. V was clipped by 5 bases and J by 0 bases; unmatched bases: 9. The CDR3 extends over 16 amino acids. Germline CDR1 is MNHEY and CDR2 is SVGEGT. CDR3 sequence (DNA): TGTGCCAGCAGTCGGGACAGACGCCCCATGAACACTGAAGCTTTCTTT. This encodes CASSRDRRPMNTEAFF.

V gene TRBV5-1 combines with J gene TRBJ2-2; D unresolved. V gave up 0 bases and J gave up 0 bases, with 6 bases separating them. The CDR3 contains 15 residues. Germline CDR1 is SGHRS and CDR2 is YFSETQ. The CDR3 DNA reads TGCGCCAGCAGCTTGGGCCAGTCGAACACCGGGGAGCTGTTTTTT. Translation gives CASSLGQSNTGELFF.

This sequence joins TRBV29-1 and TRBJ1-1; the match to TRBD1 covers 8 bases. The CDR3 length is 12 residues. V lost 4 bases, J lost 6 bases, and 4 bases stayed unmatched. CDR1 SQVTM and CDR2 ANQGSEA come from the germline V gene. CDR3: CSVAGTGPEAFF. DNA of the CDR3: TGCAGCGTTGCCGGGACAGGTCCTGAAGCTTTCTTT. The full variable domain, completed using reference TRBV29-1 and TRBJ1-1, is SAVISQKPSRDICQRGTSLTIQCQVDSQVTMMFWYRQQPGQSLTLIATANQGSEATYESGFVIDKFPISRPNLTFSTLTVSNMSPEDSSIYLCSVAGTGPEAFFGQGTRLTVV.